One sample yielded the 29 T cell receptor beta chains listed below, sequenced in a study of T cell responses to AZD1222 COVID-19 vaccine. Produced via immunoSEQ multiplex PCR; TCRdb's table is partial and in-frame only. The sample includes just under 75,000 clones, less than 85% of them seen just once. The sequencing used peripheral blood, collected 28 days after the second AZD1222 dose. The receptors originated from an adult who received the AZD1222 COVID-19 vaccine.

The chain carries TRBV7-2 and TRBJ2-1; 9 bases match TRBD2. CDR3 size: 14 residues. The germline V gene encodes CDR1 SGHTA and CDR2 FQGNSA. After removal of 3 bases from V and 9 bases from J, the junction contained 6 bases not matched to a gene. The CDR3 spells CASSFLAGTTEQFF. The CDR3 DNA reads TGTGCCAGCAGCTTCCTAGCGGGAACCACTGAGCAGTTCTTC.

V gene TRBV11-2 combines with J gene TRBJ2-5; 7 bases line up with TRBD2. Germline assignment: CDR1 SGHAT and CDR2 FQNNGV. The CDR3 length is 12 residues. Germline trimming cut 4 bases from V and 5 bases from J; bases unmatched to any gene: 1. The CDR3 reads CASSWGGETQYF. CDR3 sequence (DNA): TGTGCCAGCAGCTGGGGGGGGGAGACCCAGTACTTC.

Concerning this clone: The sample holds other DNA sequences that translate to the same CDR3. This chain uses TRBV9 with TRBJ2-2; D perhaps matches TRBD2 (5 bases). This CDR3 region has 14 residues. V was trimmed by 0 bases and J by 5 bases, leaving 8 bases between them. CDR1 is SGDLS, CDR2 YYNGEE, per germline. CDR3 protein: CASSVVSGTGELFF. DNA for the CDR3: TGTGCCAGCAGCGTAGTCTCGGGGACCGGGGAGCTGTTTTTT. The full variable domain, rest sourced from reference TRBV9 and TRBJ2-2, is DSGVTQTPKHLITATGQRVTLRCSPRSGDLSVYWYQQSLDQGLQFLIQYYNGEERAKGNILERFSAQQFPDLHSELNLSSLELGDSALYFCASSVVSGTGELFFGEGSRLTVL.

The V call is TRBV2, the J call TRBJ1-4; TRBD1 might be the D (5 bases). V shed 6 bases and J shed 4 bases, with 12 bases lying between them. The germline CDR1 and CDR2 sequences are SNHLY and FYNNEI. The CDR3 extends over 14 amino acids. The CDR3 spells CASRPQGFNEKLFF. DNA of the CDR3: TGTGCCAGCAGGCCTCAGGGATTTAATGAAAAACTGTTTTTT.

J is TRBJ2-2 and V is TRBV6-4, with 8 bases matching TRBD2. CDR1 and CDR2 (germline): MRHNA, SNTAGT. CDR3 length: 16 amino acids. V was clipped by 4 bases and J by 6 bases; unmatched bases: 10. The CDR3 spells CASSGVSGLVAGELFF. Written as DNA, the CDR3 is TGTGCCAGCAGTGGGGTTTCGGGACTAGTGGCCGGGGAGCTGTTTTTT.

The genes are TRBV5-1 and TRBJ2-3; D gene uncertain. V lost 4 bases to trimming and J lost 3 bases, with 15 bases between them. Germline lookup yields CDR1 SGHRS and CDR2 YFSETQ. CDR3 size: 15 residues. The CDR3 DNA reads TGCGCCAGCAGCCCCCAGAATGGATATACAGATACGCAGTATTTT. This sequence encodes CASSPQNGYTDTQYF.

The chain joins TRBV6-1 to TRBJ2-6; D is tentatively TRBD1 or TRBD2 (5 bases each). V was shortened by 3 bases and J by 5 bases, with 17 bases between the two germline ends. This CDR3 comprises 17 residues. Germline CDR1 and CDR2: MNHNS and SASEGT. The CDR3 region is CASSDEIWGSWANVLTF. As DNA, the CDR3 is TGTGCCAGCAGTGATGAGATTTGGGGGAGTTGGGCCAACGTCCTGACTTTC.

The chain is built from TRBV7-9 and TRBJ2-5, with 12 bases that match TRBD2. This CDR3 contains 16 residues. Germline V gives CDR1 SEHNR, CDR2 FQNEAQ (reference sequence). Unmatched junction bases numbered 5, after V lost 5 bases and J lost 1 base. CDR3 loop: CASSPGTSGSQETQYF. CDR3 nucleotides: TGTGCCAGCAGCCCCGGGACTAGCGGGTCCCAAGAGACCCAGTACTTC.

The rearrangement links TRBV19 to TRBJ1-5, with TRBD1 matching 10 bases. This CDR3 is built from 15 residues. Germline V gene data show CDR1 as LNHDA and CDR2 as SQIVND (reference sequence). J lost 7 bases, V lost 5 bases, and 8 bases had no gene match. The CDR3 coding sequence is TGTGCCAGTAGTCTACGGGACAGGGGAAGGCAGCCCCAGCATTTT. It is translated as CASSLRDRGRQPQHF.

The chain uses TRBV6-1 and TRBJ1-1; a weak D match, TRBD1 (5 bases). CDR3 length: 12 amino acids. Trimming removed 3 bases from V and 6 bases from J, with 8 bases in between. Germline V gives CDR1 MNHNS, CDR2 SASEGT. The CDR3 is CASSEVGAEAFF. The CDR3 bases are TGTGCCAGCAGTGAGGTGGGGGCTGAAGCTTTCTTT.

This CDR3 reads CASSSGAYNTGELFF. The CDR3 DNA is TGTGCCAGCAGCTCGGGGGCGTACAACACCGGGGAGCTGTTTTTT. The chain couples TRBV7-6 to TRBJ2-2; D assignment may be TRBD1 or TRBD2 (6 bases each). This CDR3 contains 15 residues. V was pared by 4 bases and J by 2 bases, with 11 bases between. The V gene's germline CDR1 is SGHVS and CDR2 FNYEAQ.

V is TRBV27 and J is TRBJ2-1, with D perhaps matching TRBD2 (6 bases). V was clipped by 8 bases and J by 6 bases, with 20 bases between them. The germline CDR1 and CDR2 sequences are MNHEY and SMNVEV (reference sequence). The CDR3 loop spans 15 amino acids. The DNA for the CDR3 is TGTGCCAGCTCCCTAGCGAGAACCCCTCTCAATGAGCAGTTCTTC. It is translated as CASSLARTPLNEQFF.

The chain has TRBV11-3 and TRBJ2-1; D is unclear. The CDR3 is 13 amino acids. Germline CDR1 reads SGHNT; CDR2 reads YENEEA. The ends were cut back, 2 bases at V and 2 bases at J, with 4 bases in the middle. Written as DNA, the CDR3 is TGTGCCAGCAGCTTAAGCACCTACAATGAGCAGTTCTTC. Protein sequence: CASSLSTYNEQFF.

This clone was seen a few times. V is TRBV7-9 and J is TRBJ2-3; D not resolved. The CDR3 has 12 amino acids. Germline CDR1 is SEHNR and CDR2 is FQNEAQ (reference sequence). The V end was cut by 4 bases, the J end by 2 bases, with 4 bases between. CDR3 bases: TGTGCCAGCAGCTCCCTCACAGATACGCAGTATTTT. Amino acid sequence: CASSSLTDTQYF.

The V gene is TRBV19, the J gene TRBJ1-5; TRBD1 matches at 10 bases. This CDR3 has 15 residues. Per germline, CDR1 LNHDA and CDR2 SQIVND (reference sequence). The ends lost 5 bases at V and 7 bases at J; junction bases unmatched: 8. The CDR3 DNA reads as TGTGCCAGTAGTCCCCGGGACAGGGGTATCCAGCCCCAGCATTTT. Encoded protein: CASSPRDRGIQPQHF. The full variable domain, with the rest looked up from reference TRBV19 and TRBJ1-5, is DGGITQSPKYLFRKEGQNVTLSCEQNLNHDAMYWYRQDPGQGLRLIYYSQIVNDFQKGDIAEGYSVSREKKESFPLTVTSAQKNPTAFYLCASSPRDRGIQPQHFGDGTRLSIL.

The chain employs TRBV19 and TRBJ2-7, with a possible D match to TRBD1 (6 bases). The germline V gene encodes CDR1 LNHDA and CDR2 SQIVND (reference sequence). This CDR3 has 13 residues. Trimming left V 3 bases short and J 3 bases short, with 9 bases between. The CDR3 reads CASSIGTSYEQYF. In DNA, the CDR3 is TGTGCCAGTAGTATCGGGACAAGCTACGAGCAGTACTTC.

The rearrangement uses TRBV18 and TRBJ2-7; maybe TRBD1 (5 bases). Germline V gives CDR1 KGHSH, CDR2 LQKENI. V lost 2 bases and J 3 bases, leaving 8 bases between the germline ends. CDR3 length equals 13 residues. This CDR3 reads CASSPGTGYEQYF. The CDR3, as DNA: TGTGCCAGCTCACCAGGTACAGGCTACGAGCAGTACTTC.

This chain links TRBV6-5 with TRBJ1-2; D is unresolved. From germline, CDR1 is MNHEY and CDR2 SVGAGI. The length of the CDR3 is 13 residues. V dropped 7 bases and J dropped 4 bases, with 13 bases sitting between them. The CDR3 region has the DNA TGTGCCAGCAAGGGAGAGCTCTCCTATGGCTACACCTTC. Its protein is CASKGELSYGYTF.

The rearrangement uses TRBV18 and TRBJ2-4, with 8 bases aligning to TRBD2. This CDR3 has 19 residues. Trimming took 3 bases from V and 0 from J; bases not matched to a gene: 13. Germline loops: CDR1 KGHSH, CDR2 LQKENI. The CDR3 protein is CASSPPTWGTRGAKNIQYF. CDR3 nucleotides: TGTGCCAGCTCACCCCCCACCTGGGGGACTAGGGGAGCCAAAAACATTCAGTACTTC.

This clone was detected a few times. The rearrangement joins TRBV3-1 (or the pseudogene TRBV3-2) to TRBJ1-4; 9 bases are a match to TRBD1. The germline CDR1 and CDR2 sequences are LGHDT and YNNKEL (reference sequence). The CDR3 consists of 14 residues. The V segment lost 4 bases and the J segment 8 bases; nucleotides outside the gene matches: 5. DNA for the CDR3: TGTGCCAGCAGCCGTCGACAGGGGGACGAAAAACTGTTTTTT. Encoded protein: CASSRRQGDEKLFF.

The CDR3 bases are TGTGCCAGCGGTACGATACAGGAGACAACCTACGAGCAGTACTTC. Its protein product is CASGTIQETTYEQYF. This rearrangement joins TRBV7-9 to TRBJ2-7, with D possibly being TRBD1 (5 bases). This CDR3 has 15 residues. V dropped 8 bases and J dropped 2 bases, with 19 bases sitting between them. The germline gives CDR1 SEHNR, CDR2 FQNEAQ (reference sequence).

The chain has TRBV7-8 and TRBJ1-1; D gene unclear. The ends were cut back, 7 bases at V and 5 bases at J, with 14 bases in the middle. The germline V gene encodes CDR1 SGHVS and CDR2 FQNEAQ. The CDR3 runs 13 residues. CDR3 coding DNA: TGTGCCAGCATCGAGGGTGGGGTAACTGAAGCTTTCTTT. It codes for CASIEGGVTEAFF.

The J gene is TRBJ1-1, the V gene TRBV6-5; TRBD1 matches 9 bases. Germline V gives CDR1 MNHEY, CDR2 SVGAGI. This CDR3 contains 16 residues. With 3 bases clipped from V and 1 base from J, the junction kept 6 bases outside the gene matches. CDR3 loop: CASSYPTGGPNTEAFF. As DNA, the CDR3 is TGTGCCAGCAGTTATCCGACAGGGGGACCGAACACTGAAGCTTTCTTT.

This clone was observed once. The rearrangement uses TRBV6-6 and TRBJ2-1; 7 positions agree with TRBD2. With 9 bases clipped from V and 5 bases from J, the junction kept 4 bases outside the gene matches. This CDR3 comprises 12 residues. CDR1 and CDR2 (germline): MNHNY, SVGAGI (reference sequence). DNA of the CDR3: TGTGCCAGACTAGCGCGTAACAATGAGCAGTTCTTC. Protein product: CARLARNNEQFF.

This rearrangement joins TRBV30 to TRBJ2-1; D uncertain. The V gene's germline CDR1 is GTSNPN and CDR2 SVGIG (reference sequence). The CDR3 is made up of 14 amino acids. V was pared by 0 bases and J by 7 bases, with 13 bases between. CDR3 loop: CAWSVERRGNEQFF. The CDR3 region has the DNA TGTGCCTGGAGTGTAGAGCGTCGAGGTAATGAGCAGTTCTTC.

The rearrangement joins TRBV6-6 to TRBJ2-7; unclear D gene. Per the germline V gene, CDR1 is MNHNY and CDR2 is SVGAGI (reference sequence). The CDR3 covers 13 residues. V was trimmed by 2 bases and J by 3 bases, leaving 8 bases between them. In nucleotides, the CDR3 is TGTGCCAGCAGTTACGAGGCGGACTACGAGCAGTACTTC. Residues: CASSYEADYEQYF.

V is TRBV15 and J is TRBJ1-3; no clear D gene. V shed 3 bases and J shed 2 bases, with 5 bases lying between them. The CDR3 loop spans 13 amino acids. Per the germline V gene, CDR1 is LNHNV and CDR2 is YYDKDF (reference sequence). DNA for the CDR3: TGTGCCACCAGCAGGGGGACTGGAAACACCATATATTTT. It encodes CATSRGTGNTIYF.

The chain couples TRBV6-5 to TRBJ2-5, with 7 bases that match TRBD1. CDR1 MNHEY and CDR2 SVGAGI come from the germline V gene. The V segment lost 6 bases and the J segment 5 bases; nucleotides outside the gene matches: 9. The CDR3 has 14 amino acids. CDR3 in DNA: TGTGCCAGCAGGCCGGGACAGCGAAGGGAGACCCAGTACTTC. Translation gives CASRPGQRRETQYF.

The chain combines TRBV3-1 (or the pseudogene TRBV3-2) with TRBJ2-3, with 7 bases lining up with TRBD1. CDR1 is LGHDT, CDR2 YNNKEL, per germline (reference sequence). This CDR3 has 17 residues. V was pared by 2 bases and J by 4 bases, with 12 bases of the junction left unmatched. As DNA, the CDR3 is TGTGCCAGCAGCCAAAGCTCCCTCCGACAGGGTGCAGATACGCAGTATTTT. Translation: CASSQSSLRQGADTQYF.